The source of this TCR beta chain is a study of cytomegalovirus exposure and HLA in healthy donors. Study-level results: A later analysis found TCR association rates differed by HLA locus, highest for DRB1 and lowest for HLA-C. Donors belonging to an Asian-associated ancestry cluster reportedly showed fewer N-insertions in productive TCRs than the approximately 680-donor mean, according to what a later analysis found. It was shown in a later analysis that HLA-associated TCR beta chains were more clonally expanded than other, equally common chains. Associated with cytomegalovirus, according to the listing, were about 160 TCR beta chains.

This PCR relied on a set of 60 Vbeta primers and 13 Jbeta primers. Clones were read by immunoSEQ multiplex PCR, and TCRdb kept only the in-frame ones, dropping some. The sample gives just over 65,000 clones, around four fifths of which show up once; around 6.3% is in the top ten. In the case of this clone: Its cognate antigen is unknown.

What was sequenced was PBMCs. This sequence was found in a human donor in good health.

The CDR3 reads CSGKRGGTGELFF. The CDR3 bases are TGCAGCGGAAAAAGGGGGGGGACCGGGGAGCTGTTTTTT. The rearrangement uses TRBV29-1 and TRBJ2-2; maybe TRBD2 (7 bases). Germline assignment: CDR1 SQVTM and CDR2 ANQGSEA. This CDR3 contains 13 residues. V lost 7 bases and J lost 5, with 14 bases in between.